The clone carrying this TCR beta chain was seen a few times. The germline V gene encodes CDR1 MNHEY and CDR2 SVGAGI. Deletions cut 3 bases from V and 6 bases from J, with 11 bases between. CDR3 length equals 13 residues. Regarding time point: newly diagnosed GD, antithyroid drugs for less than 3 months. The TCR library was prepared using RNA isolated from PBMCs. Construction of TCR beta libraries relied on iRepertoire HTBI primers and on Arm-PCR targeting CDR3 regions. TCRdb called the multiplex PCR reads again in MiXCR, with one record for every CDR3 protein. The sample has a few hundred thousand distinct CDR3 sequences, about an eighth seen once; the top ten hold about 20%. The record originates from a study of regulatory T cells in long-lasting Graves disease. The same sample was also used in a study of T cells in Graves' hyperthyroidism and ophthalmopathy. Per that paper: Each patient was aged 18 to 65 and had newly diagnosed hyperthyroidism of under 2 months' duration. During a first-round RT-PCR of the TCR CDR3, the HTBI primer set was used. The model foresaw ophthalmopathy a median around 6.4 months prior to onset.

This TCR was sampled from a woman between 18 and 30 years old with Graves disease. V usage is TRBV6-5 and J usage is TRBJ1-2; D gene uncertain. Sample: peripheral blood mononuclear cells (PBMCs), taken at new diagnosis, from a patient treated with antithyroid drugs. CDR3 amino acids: CASSYEGFNGYTF. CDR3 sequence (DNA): TGTGCCAGCAGTTATGAGGGTTTTAATGGCTACACCTTC.